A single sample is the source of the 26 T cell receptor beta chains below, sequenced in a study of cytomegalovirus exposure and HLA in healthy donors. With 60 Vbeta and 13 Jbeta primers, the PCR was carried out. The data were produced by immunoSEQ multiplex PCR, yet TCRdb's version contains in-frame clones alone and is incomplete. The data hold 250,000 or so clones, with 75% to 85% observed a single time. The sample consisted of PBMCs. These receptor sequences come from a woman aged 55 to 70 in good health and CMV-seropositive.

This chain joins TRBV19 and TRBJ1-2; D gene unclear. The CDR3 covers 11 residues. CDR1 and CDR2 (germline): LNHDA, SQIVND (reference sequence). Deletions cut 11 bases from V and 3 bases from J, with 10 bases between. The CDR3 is CARRVDYGYTF. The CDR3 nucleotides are TGTGCCCGGAGGGTGGACTATGGCTACACCTTC.

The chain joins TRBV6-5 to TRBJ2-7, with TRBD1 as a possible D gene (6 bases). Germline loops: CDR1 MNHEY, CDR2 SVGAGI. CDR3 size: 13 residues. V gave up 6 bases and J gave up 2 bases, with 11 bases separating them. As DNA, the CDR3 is TGTGCCAGCAGCCATGGACAGCCCTACGAGCAGTACTTC. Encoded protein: CASSHGQPYEQYF.

CDR3 coding DNA: TGTGCCAGCAGCGGGTCAGGGTCCTATGGCTACACCTTC. This encodes CASSGSGSYGYTF. This chain links TRBV9 with TRBJ1-2; D is perhaps TRBD1 (5 bases). The CDR3 is made up of 13 amino acids. Germline V gene sequence: CDR1 SGDLS, CDR2 YYNGEE. The germline V and J ends were trimmed by 3 bases and 4 bases, with 10 bases remaining between them.

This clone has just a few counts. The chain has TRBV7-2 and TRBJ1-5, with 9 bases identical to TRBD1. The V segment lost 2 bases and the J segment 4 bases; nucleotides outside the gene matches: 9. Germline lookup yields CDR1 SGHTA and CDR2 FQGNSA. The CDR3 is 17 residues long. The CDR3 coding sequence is TGTGCCAGCAGCTTATCGGGACAGGGCAGGTGGAATCAGCCCCAGCATTTT. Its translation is CASSLSGQGRWNQPQHF. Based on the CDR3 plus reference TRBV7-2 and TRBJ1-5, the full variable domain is GAGVSQSPSNKVTEKGKDVELRCDPISGHTALYWYRQSLGQGLEFLIYFQGNSAPDKSGLPSDRFSAERTGGSVSTLTIQRTQQEDSAVYLCASSLSGQGRWNQPQHFGDGTRLSIL.

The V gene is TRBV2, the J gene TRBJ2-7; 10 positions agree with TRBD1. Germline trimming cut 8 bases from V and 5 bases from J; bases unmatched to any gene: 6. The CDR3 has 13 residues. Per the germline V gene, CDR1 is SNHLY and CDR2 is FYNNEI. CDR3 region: CASGRQGAHEQYF. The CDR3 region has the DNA TGTGCCAGCGGAAGACAGGGGGCCCACGAGCAGTACTTC.

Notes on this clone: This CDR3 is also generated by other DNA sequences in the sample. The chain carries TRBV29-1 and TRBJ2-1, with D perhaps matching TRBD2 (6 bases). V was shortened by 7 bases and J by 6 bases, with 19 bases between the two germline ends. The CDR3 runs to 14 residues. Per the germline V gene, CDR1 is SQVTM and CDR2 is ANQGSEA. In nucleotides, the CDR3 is TGCAGCGCCTTAGGTAGCGGACATCTCAATGAGCAGTTCTTC. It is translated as CSALGSGHLNEQFF.

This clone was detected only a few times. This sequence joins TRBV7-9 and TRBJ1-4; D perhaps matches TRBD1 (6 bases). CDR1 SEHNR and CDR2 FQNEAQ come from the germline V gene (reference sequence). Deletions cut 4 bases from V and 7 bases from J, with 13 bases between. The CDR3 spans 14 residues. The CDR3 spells CASSSQTGSEKLFF. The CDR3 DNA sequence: TGTGCCAGCAGCTCGCAGACAGGCAGTGAAAAACTGTTTTTT.

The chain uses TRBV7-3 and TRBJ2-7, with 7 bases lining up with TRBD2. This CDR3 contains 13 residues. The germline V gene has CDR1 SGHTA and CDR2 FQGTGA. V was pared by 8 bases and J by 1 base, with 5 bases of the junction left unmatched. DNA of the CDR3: TGTGCCAGCGGATCTAGCGGTTCCTACGAGCAGTACTTC. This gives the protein CASGSSGSYEQYF.

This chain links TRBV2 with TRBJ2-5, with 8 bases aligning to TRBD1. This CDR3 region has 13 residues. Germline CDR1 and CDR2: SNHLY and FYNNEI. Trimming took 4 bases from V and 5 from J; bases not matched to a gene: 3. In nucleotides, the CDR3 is TGTGCCAGCAGTGGGACAGGGAGGGAGACCCAGTACTTC. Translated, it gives CASSGTGRETQYF.

Written as DNA, the CDR3 is TGTGCCAGCAAGGGCGGGAGCTCCTACAATGAGCAGTTCTTC. It encodes CASKGGSSYNEQFF. The gene calls are TRBV2 and TRBJ2-1; 7 bases agree with TRBD2. CDR3 length: 14 amino acids. V was clipped by 7 bases and J by 0 bases; unmatched bases: 3. Per the germline V gene, CDR1 is SNHLY and CDR2 is FYNNEI.

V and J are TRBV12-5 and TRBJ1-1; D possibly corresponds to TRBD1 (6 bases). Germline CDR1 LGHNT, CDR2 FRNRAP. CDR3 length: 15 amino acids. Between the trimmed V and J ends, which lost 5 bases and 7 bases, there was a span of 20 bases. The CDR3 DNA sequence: TGTGCTAGTGGTAATAAACCAGGGGATCAAATTGAAGCTTTCTTT. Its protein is CASGNKPGDQIEAFF.

Written as DNA, the CDR3 is TGTGCCAGTAGTACGACAGTGAACACTGAAGCTTTCTTT. This gives the protein CASSTTVNTEAFF. The chain joins TRBV19 to TRBJ1-1; D may be TRBD1 (5 bases). The germline V gene has CDR1 LNHDA and CDR2 SQIVND (reference sequence). Trimming pared 4 bases from V and 0 bases from J, leaving 6 bases between. The CDR3 consists of 13 residues. The variable domain in full, completed from reference TRBV19 and TRBJ1-1, reads DGGITQSPKYLFRKEGQNVTLSCEQNLNHDAMYWYRQDPGQGLRLIYYSQIVNDFQKGDIAEGYSVSREKKESFPLTVTSAQKNPTAFYLCASSTTVNTEAFFGQGTRLTVV.

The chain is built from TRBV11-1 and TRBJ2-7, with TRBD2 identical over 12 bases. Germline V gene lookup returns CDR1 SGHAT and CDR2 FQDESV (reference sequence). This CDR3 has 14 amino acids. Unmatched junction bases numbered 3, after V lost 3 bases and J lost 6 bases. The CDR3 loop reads CASSFRLAGVEQYF. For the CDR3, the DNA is TGTGCCAGCAGCTTCCGACTAGCGGGAGTCGAGCAGTACTTC.

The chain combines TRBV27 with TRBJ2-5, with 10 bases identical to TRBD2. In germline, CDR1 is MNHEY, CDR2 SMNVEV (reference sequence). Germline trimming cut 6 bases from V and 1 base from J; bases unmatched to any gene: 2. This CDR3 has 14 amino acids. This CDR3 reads CASRLAGIQETQYF. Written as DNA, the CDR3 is TGTGCCAGCAGACTAGCGGGGATCCAAGAGACCCAGTACTTC.

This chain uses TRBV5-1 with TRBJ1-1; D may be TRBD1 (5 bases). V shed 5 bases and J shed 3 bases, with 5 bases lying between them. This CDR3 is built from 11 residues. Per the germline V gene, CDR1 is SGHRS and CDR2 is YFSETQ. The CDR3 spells CASRGDTEAFF. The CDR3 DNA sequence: TGCGCCAGCAGAGGGGACACTGAAGCTTTCTTT.

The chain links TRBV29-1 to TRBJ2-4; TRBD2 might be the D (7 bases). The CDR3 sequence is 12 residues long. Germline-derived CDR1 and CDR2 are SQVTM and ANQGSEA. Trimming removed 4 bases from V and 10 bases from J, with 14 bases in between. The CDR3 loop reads CSVAPRGGIQYF. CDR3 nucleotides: TGCAGCGTTGCCCCTAGGGGGGGGATTCAGTACTTC. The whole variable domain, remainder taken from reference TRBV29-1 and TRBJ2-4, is SAVISQKPSRDICQRGTSLTIQCQVDSQVTMMFWYRQQPGQSLTLIATANQGSEATYESGFVIDKFPISRPNLTFSTLTVSNMSPEDSSIYLCSVAPRGGIQYFGAGTRLSVL.

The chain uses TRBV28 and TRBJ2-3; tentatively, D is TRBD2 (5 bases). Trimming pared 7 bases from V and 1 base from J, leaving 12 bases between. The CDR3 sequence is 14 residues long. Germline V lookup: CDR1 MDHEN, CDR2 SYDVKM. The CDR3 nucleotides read TGTGCCAGCACCTACTCCGGGGGCACAGATACGCAGTATTTT. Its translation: CASTYSGGTDTQYF.

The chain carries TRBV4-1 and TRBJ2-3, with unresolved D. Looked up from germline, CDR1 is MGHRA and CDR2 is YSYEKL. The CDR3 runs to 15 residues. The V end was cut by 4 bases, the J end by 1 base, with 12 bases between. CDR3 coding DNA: TGCGCCAGCAGCCCATCGCAGTTCGGCACAGATACGCAGTATTTT. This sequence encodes CASSPSQFGTDTQYF.

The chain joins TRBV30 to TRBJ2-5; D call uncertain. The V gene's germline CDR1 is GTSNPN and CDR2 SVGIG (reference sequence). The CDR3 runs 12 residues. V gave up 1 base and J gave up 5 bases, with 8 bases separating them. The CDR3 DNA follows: TGTGCCTGGAGTGGAAGCGTTGAGACCCAGTACTTC. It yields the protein CAWSGSVETQYF.

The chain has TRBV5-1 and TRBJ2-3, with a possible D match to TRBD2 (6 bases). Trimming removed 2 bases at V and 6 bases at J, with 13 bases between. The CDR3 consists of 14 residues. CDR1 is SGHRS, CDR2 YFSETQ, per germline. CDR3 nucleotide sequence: TGCGCCAGCAGCTTTGGGGGGACCTACGATACGCAGTATTTT. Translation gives CASSFGGTYDTQYF. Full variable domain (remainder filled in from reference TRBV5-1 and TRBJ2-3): KAGVTQTPRYLIKTRGQQVTLSCSPISGHRSVSWYQQTPGQGLQFLFEYFSETQRNKGNFPGRFSGRQFSNSRSEMNVSTLELGDSALYLCASSFGGTYDTQYFGPGTRLTVL.

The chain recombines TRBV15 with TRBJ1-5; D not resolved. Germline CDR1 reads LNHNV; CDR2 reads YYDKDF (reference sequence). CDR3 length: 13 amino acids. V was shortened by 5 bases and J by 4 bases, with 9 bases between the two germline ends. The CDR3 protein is CATSPGANQPQHF. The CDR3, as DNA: TGTGCCACCAGCCCAGGTGCGAATCAGCCCCAGCATTTT.

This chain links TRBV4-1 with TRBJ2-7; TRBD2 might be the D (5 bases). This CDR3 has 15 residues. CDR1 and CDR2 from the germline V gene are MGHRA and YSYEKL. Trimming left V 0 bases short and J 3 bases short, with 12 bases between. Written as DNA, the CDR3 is TGCGCCAGCAGCCAAGAGCCAGGAGGAGTCTACGAGCAGTACTTC. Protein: CASSQEPGGVYEQYF.

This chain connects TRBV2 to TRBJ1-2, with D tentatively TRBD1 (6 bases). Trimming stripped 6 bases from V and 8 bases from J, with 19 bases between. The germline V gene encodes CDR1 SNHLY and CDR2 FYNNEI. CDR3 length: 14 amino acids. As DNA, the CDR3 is TGTGCCAGCAGAGCCGGGACAATTATGGGGGGCTACACCTTC. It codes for CASRAGTIMGGYTF.

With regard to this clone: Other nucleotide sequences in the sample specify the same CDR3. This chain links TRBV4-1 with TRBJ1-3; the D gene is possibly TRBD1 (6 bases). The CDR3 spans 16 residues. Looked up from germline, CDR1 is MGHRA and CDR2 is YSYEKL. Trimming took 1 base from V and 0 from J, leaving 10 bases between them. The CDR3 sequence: CASSQVGRGSGNTIYF. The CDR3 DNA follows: TGCGCCAGCAGCCAAGTGGGCAGGGGCTCTGGAAACACCATATATTTT.

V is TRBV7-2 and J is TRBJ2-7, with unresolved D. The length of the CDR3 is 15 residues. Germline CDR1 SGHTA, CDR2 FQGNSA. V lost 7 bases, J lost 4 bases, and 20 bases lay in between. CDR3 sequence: CASTTSGAYPYEQYF. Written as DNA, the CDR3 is TGTGCCAGCACCACATCTGGAGCGTACCCGTACGAGCAGTACTTC. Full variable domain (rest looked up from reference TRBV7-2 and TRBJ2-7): GAGVSQSPSNKVTEKGKDVELRCDPISGHTALYWYRQSLGQGLEFLIYFQGNSAPDKSGLPSDRFSAERTGGSVSTLTIQRTQQEDSAVYLCASTTSGAYPYEQYFGPGTRLTVT.

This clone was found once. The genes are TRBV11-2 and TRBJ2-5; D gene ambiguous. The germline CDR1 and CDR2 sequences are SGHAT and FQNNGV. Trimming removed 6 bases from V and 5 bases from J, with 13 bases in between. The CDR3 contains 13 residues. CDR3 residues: CASSGGLRETQYF. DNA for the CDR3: TGTGCCAGCAGTGGCGGATTGAGGGAGACCCAGTACTTC.